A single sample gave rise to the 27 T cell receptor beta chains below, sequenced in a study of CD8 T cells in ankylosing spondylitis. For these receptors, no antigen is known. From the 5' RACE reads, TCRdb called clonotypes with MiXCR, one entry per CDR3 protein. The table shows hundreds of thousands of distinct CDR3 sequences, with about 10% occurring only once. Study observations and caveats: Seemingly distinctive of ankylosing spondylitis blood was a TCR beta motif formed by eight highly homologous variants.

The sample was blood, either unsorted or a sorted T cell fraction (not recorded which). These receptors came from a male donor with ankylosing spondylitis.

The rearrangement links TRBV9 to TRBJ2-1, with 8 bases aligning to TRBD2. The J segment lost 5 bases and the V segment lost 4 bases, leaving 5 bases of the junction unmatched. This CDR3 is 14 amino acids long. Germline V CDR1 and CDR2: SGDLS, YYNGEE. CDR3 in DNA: TGTGCCAGCAGCAAACTAGCGGCGCACAATGAGCAGTTCTTC. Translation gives CASSKLAAHNEQFF.

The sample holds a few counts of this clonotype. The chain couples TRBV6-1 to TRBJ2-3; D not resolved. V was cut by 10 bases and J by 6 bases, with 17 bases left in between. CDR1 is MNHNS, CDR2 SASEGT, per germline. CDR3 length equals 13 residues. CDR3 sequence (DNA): TGTGCCACACAGCCGGGCTCGTGGGATACGCAGTATTTT. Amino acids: CATQPGSWDTQYF.

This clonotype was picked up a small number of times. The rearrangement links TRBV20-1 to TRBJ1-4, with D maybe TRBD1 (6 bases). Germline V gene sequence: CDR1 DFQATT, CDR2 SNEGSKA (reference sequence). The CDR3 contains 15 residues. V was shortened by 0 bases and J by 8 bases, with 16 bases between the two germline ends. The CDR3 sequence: CSARDLMTGREKLFF. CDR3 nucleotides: TGCAGTGCTAGAGATCTTATGACAGGTAGAGAAAAACTGTTTTTT.

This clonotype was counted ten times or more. CDR3 bases: TGCGCCAGCAGCCCCGGGACAGGGGGCGGTCAGCCCCAGCATTTT. Encoded protein: CASSPGTGGGQPQHF. This chain connects TRBV5-1 to TRBJ1-5; 12 bases line up with TRBD1. The ends lost 4 bases at V and 6 bases at J; junction bases unmatched: 5. CDR3 size: 15 residues. Germline CDR1 SGHRS, CDR2 YFSETQ.

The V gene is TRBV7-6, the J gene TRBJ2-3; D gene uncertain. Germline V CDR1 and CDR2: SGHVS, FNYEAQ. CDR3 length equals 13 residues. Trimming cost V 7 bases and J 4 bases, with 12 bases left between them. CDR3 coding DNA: TGTGCCAGCACCAGACTGCGCGCAGATACGCAGTATTTT. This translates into CASTRLRADTQYF.

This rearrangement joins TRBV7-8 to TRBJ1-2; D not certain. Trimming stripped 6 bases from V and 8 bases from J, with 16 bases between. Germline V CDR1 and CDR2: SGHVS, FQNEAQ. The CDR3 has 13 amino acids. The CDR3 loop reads CASREGGMRGYTF. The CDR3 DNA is TGTGCCAGCAGAGAGGGAGGGATGAGGGGCTACACCTTC. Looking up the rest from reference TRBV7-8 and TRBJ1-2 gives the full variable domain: GAGVSQSPRYKVAKRGQDVALRCDPISGHVSLFWYQQALGQGPEFLTYFQNEAQLDKSGLPSDRFFAERPEGSVSTLKIQRTQQEDSAVYLCASREGGMRGYTFGSGTRLTVV.

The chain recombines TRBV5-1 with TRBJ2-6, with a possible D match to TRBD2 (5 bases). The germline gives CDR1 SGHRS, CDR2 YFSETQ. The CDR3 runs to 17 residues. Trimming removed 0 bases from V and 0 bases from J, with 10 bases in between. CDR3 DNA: TGCGCCAGCAGCTTGGTGGGAGCATCCTCTGGGGCCAACGTCCTGACTTTC. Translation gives CASSLVGASSGANVLTF. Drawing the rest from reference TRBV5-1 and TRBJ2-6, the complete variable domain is KAGVTQTPRYLIKTRGQQVTLSCSPISGHRSVSWYQQTPGQGLQFLFEYFSETQRNKGNFPGRFSGRQFSNSRSEMNVSTLELGDSALYLCASSLVGASSGANVLTFGAGSRLTVL.

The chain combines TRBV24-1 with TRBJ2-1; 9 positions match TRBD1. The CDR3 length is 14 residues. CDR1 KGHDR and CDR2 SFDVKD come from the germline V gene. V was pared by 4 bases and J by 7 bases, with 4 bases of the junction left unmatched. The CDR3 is CATSDLGTGNEQFF. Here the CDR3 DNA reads TGTGCCACCAGTGACCTCGGGACAGGGAATGAGCAGTTCTTC.

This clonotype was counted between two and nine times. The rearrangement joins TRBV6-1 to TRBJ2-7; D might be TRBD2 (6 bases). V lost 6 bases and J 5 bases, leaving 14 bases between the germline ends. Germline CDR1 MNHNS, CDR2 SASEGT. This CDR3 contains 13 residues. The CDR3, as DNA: TGTGCCAGCAGGCCGGGACTCCACCACGAGCAGTACTTC. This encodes CASRPGLHHEQYF.

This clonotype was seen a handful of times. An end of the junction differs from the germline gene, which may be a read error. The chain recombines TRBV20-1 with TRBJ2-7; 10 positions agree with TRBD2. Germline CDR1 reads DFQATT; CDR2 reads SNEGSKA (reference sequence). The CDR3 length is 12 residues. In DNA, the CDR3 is TGCAGTGCTGGAGGGACTAGCGACCTCCGCTCTTTC. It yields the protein CSAGGTSDLRSF.

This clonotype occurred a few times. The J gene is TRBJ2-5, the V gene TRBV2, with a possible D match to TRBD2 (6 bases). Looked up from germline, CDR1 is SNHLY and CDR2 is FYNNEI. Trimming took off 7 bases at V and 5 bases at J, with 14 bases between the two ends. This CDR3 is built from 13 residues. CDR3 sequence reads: CASKVRDWETQYF. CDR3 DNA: TGTGCCAGCAAGGTCCGGGACTGGGAGACCCAGTACTTC.

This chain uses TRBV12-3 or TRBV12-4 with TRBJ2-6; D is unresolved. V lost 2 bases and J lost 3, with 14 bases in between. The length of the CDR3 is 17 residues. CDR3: CASSLFTVSYGANVLTF. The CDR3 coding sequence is TGTGCCAGCAGTTTATTTACAGTCTCGTATGGGGCCAACGTCCTGACTTTC.

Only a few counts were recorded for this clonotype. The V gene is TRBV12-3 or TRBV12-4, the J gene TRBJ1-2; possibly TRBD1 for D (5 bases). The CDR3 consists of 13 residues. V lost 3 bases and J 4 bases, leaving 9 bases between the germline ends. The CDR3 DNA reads TGTGCCAGCAGTTTCTCGGGGGGCTATGGCTACACCTTC. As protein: CASSFSGGYGYTF.

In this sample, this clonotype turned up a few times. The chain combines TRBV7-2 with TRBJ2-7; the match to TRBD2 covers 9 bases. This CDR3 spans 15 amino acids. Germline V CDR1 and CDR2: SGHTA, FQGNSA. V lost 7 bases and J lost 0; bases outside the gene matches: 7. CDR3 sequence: CASNPLAGASYEQYF. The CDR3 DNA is TGTGCCAGCAACCCATTAGCGGGAGCCTCCTACGAGCAGTACTTC.

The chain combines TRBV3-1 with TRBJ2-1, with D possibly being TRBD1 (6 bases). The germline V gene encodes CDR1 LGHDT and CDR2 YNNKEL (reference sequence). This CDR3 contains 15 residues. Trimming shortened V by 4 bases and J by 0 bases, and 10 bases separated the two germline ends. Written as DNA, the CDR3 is TGTGCCAGCAGCCCAGGGGTGAGCTCCTACAATGAGCAGTTCTTC. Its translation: CASSPGVSSYNEQFF.

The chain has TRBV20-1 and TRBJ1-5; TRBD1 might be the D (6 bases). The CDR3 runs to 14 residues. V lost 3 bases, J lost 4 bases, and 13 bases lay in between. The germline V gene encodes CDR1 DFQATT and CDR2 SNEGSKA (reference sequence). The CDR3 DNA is TGCAGTGCTAGTACGGACAGAGAAAATCAGCCCCAGCATTTT. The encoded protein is CSASTDRENQPQHF.

The CDR3 DNA follows: TGCGCCAGCAGCTGGGCGCCGGGGAGCTCCTACAATGAGCAGTTCTTC. Translating it yields CASSWAPGSSYNEQFF. The V call is TRBV5-1, the J call TRBJ2-1; D might be TRBD2 (5 bases). This CDR3 spans 16 amino acids. Trimming removed 3 bases from V and 0 bases from J, with 13 bases in between. Germline V gives CDR1 SGHRS, CDR2 YFSETQ. Full variable domain (rest looked up from reference TRBV5-1 and TRBJ2-1): KAGVTQTPRYLIKTRGQQVTLSCSPISGHRSVSWYQQTPGQGLQFLFEYFSETQRNKGNFPGRFSGRQFSNSRSEMNVSTLELGDSALYLCASSWAPGSSYNEQFFGPGTRLTVL.

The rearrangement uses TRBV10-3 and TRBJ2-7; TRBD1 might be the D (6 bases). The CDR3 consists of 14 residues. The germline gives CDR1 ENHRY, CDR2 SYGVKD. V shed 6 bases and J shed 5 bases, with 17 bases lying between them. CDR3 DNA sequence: TGTGCCATCAGGGACCCCCGAAGGGGGAACGAGCAGTACTTC. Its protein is CAIRDPRRGNEQYF.

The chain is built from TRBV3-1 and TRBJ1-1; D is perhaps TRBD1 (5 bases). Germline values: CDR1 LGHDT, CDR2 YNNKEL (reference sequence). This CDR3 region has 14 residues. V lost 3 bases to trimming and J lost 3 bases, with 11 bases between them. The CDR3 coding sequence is TGTGCCAGCAGCCACCACGGGGGGGACACTGAAGCTTTCTTT. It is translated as CASSHHGGDTEAFF.

The CDR3 coding sequence is TGCGCCAGCAGCTGGGGGACTAGTCTCAGTACTAATACGCAGTATTTT. This translates into CASSWGTSLSTNTQYF. This chain joins TRBV5-1 and TRBJ2-3, with TRBD2 matching over 8 bases. V lost 3 bases to trimming and J lost 7 bases; unmatched junction nucleotides: 13. Germline V gene lookup returns CDR1 SGHRS and CDR2 YFSETQ. CDR3 length: 16 amino acids.

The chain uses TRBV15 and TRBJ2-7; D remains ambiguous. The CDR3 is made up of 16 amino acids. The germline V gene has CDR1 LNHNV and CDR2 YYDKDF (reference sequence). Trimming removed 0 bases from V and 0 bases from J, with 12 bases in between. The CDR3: CATSRDLVQSSYEQYF. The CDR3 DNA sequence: TGTGCCACCAGCAGAGATCTGGTGCAAAGCTCCTACGAGCAGTACTTC.

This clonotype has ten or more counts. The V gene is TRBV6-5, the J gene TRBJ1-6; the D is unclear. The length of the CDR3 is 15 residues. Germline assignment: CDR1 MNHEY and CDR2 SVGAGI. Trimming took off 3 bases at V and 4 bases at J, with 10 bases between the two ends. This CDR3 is CASSYRTGYNSPLHF. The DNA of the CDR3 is TGTGCCAGCAGTTATCGGACGGGATATAATTCACCCCTCCACTTT.

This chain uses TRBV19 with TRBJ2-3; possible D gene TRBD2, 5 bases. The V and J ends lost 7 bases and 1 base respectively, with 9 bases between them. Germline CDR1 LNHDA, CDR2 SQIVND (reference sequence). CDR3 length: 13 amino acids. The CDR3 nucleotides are TGTGCCAGTAAGGACTCTGGCACAGATACGCAGTATTTT. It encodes CASKDSGTDTQYF.

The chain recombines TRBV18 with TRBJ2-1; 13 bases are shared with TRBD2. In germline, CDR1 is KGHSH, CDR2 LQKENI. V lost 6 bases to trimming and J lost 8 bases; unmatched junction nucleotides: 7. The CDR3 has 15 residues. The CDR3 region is CASSQLAGGFDEQFF. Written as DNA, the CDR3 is TGTGCCAGCTCCCAACTAGCGGGAGGGTTTGATGAGCAGTTCTTC.

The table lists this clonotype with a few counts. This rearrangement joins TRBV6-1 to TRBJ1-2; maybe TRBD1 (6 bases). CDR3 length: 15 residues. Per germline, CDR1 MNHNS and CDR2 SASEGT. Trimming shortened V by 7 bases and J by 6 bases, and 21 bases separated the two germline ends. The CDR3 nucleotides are TGTGCCAGCATCCTCCCAGGGGCCCTATTCGATGGCTACACCTTC. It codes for CASILPGALFDGYTF.

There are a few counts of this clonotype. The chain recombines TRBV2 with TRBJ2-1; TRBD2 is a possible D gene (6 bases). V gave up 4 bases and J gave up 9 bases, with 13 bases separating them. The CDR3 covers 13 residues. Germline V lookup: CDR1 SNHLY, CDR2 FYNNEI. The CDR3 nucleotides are TGTGCCAGCAGTGTCGGGACTCCCGGTGAGCAGTTCTTC. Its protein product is CASSVGTPGEQFF. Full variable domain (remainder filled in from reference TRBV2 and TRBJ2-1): EPEVTQTPSHQVTQMGQEVILRCVPISNHLYFYWYRQILGQKVEFLVSFYNNEISEKSEIFDDQFSVERPDGSNFTLKIRSTKLEDSAMYFCASSVGTPGEQFFGPGTRLTVL.

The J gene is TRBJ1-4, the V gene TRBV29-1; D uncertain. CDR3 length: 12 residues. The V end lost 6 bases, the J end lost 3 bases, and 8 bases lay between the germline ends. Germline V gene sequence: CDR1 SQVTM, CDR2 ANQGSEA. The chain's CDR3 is CSVGDANEKLFF. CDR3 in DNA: TGCAGCGTGGGCGACGCTAATGAAAAACTGTTTTTT.